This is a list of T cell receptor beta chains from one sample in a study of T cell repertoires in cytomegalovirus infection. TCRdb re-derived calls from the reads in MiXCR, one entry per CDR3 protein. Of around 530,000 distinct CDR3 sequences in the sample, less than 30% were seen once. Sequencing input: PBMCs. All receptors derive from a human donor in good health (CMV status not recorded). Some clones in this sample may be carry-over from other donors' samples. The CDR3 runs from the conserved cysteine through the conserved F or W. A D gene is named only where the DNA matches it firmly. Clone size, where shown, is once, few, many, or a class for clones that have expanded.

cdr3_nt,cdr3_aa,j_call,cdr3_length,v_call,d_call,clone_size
TGTGCCAGCAGCCGGGAGTATGGGGCCAACGTCCTGACTTTC,CASSREYGANVLTF,TRBJ2-6,14,TRBV7-9,NA,many
TGTGCCAGCAGCCCGAGCCCGGGACAAGATTATGGCTACACCTTC,CASSPSPGQDYGYTF,TRBJ1-2,15,TRBV5-5,NA,NA
TGTGCCAGCAGCTTAATAAGGCGGGAGTTTGGTACTGACAATGAGCAGTTCTTC,CASSLIRREFGTDNEQFF,TRBJ2-1,18,TRBV7-6,TRBD2,many
TGCGCCAGCAGCCTACTAACAGTTGAAGAGACCCAGTACTTC,CASSLLTVEETQYF,TRBJ2-5,14,TRBV5-1,NA,NA
TGTGCCAGCAGCTCCCCCGGGGGGGGGTCACCCCTCCACTTT,CASSSPGGGSPLHF,TRBJ1-6,14,TRBV7-8,NA,many
TGTGCCAGCAGCTTACCCGGGGCAGGTGCAGATACGCAGTATTTT,CASSLPGAGADTQYF,TRBJ2-3,15,TRBV7-9,NA,few
TGTGCCAGCAGCTTGGATGGGGGGTATGGCTACACCTTC,CASSLDGGYGYTF,TRBJ1-2,13,TRBV5-3,NA,NA
TGTGCCAGCAGCCGGGGGGTTAGCACAGATACGCAGTATTTT,CASSRGVSTDTQYF,TRBJ2-3,14,TRBV5-4,TRBD2,NA
TGTGCCAGTAGTATAGATGTCGGAGTGAACACTGAAGCTTTCTTT,CASSIDVGVNTEAFF,TRBJ1-1,15,TRBV19,NA,NA
TGTGCCAGCAGTTTCTCGACTAGCGGGAGGTTAGAGCAGTACTTC,CASSFSTSGRLEQYF,TRBJ2-7,15,TRBV28,TRBD2,NA
TGTGCCAGCAGACGGACTAGCGGGAGAACAGATACGCAGTATTTT,CASRRTSGRTDTQYF,TRBJ2-3,15,TRBV19,TRBD2,NA
TGTGCCAGCAGCTTAAGGCCTAGCGGGAGGGCCGTTGTGAGCACAGATACGCAGTATTTT,CASSLRPSGRAVVSTDTQYF,TRBJ2-3,20,TRBV11-2,TRBD2,few
TGTGCCAGCAGCCAAGGGATAGCGGGAGACTACGAGCAGTACTTC,CASSQGIAGDYEQYF,TRBJ2-7,15,TRBV4-2,TRBD2,NA
TGCAGCGTCGCAGGGGTGGGCTATGGCTACACCTTC,CSVAGVGYGYTF,TRBJ1-2,12,TRBV29-1,NA,NA
TGTGCCAGCAGCCTGACAGGGGCCATGAACACTGAAGCTTTCTTT,CASSLTGAMNTEAFF,TRBJ1-1,15,TRBV7-8,TRBD1,many
TGTGCCAGCAGCTTTGAAGAAAGCTACACCTTC,CASSFEESYTF,TRBJ1-2,11,TRBV5-6,NA,few
TGTGCCAGCAGCTTAGTTGTCGCAGGGCTCAACTATAGCAATCAGCCCCAGCATTTT,CASSLVVAGLNYSNQPQHF,TRBJ1-5,19,TRBV11-1,NA,few
TGTGCCAGCAGCCCGGGACAGCTAAATGGCTACACCTTC,CASSPGQLNGYTF,TRBJ1-2,13,TRBV7-2,TRBD1,few
TGTGCCACCAGTGAACGTGAGACCCAGTACTTC,CATSERETQYF,TRBJ2-5,11,TRBV24-1,NA,NA
TGTGCCACCAGTGGTCTAGCGAGCTCCTACAATGAGCAGTTCTTC,CATSGLASSYNEQFF,TRBJ2-1,15,TRBV24-1,NA,NA
TGTGCCAGCAGCTCGATCTCGGGACTAGCGGGAGTGGGGGTTGTCTACAATGAGCAGTTCTTC,CASSSISGLAGVGVVYNEQFF,TRBJ2-1,21,TRBV7-9,TRBD2,few
TGTGCCAGCTCATCGTTCAAGAACACTGAAGCTTTCTTT,CASSSFKNTEAFF,TRBJ1-1,13,TRBV18,NA,NA
TGTGCCAGCAGCTTAGAGGCATCGTCGGGTGGCTACACCTTC,CASSLEASSGGYTF,TRBJ1-2,14,TRBV7-2,NA,many
TGTGCCAGCAGCCCCGGACGTGGATTCGCAGATACGCAGTATTTT,CASSPGRGFADTQYF,TRBJ2-3,15,TRBV7-8,NA,NA